The clone carrying this TCR beta chain has just a few counts. Its antigen is not identified. Trimming stripped 4 bases from V and 0 bases from J, with 7 bases between. Germline V gene sequence: CDR1 SQVTM, CDR2 ANQGSEA. CDR3 size: 13 residues. The data were obtained in a study of T cells after yellow fever vaccination. Overall study findings and caveats: Post-booster reappearance was seen for most primary-vaccination clones (roughly 96% CD4, around 90% CD8).

TCRdb processed the 5' RACE reads anew with MiXCR; each CDR3 protein has one entry. The sample yields fewer than 650,000 distinct CDR3 sequences, 20% to 25% seen once. The chain joins TRBV29-1 to TRBJ1-3; weak D call: TRBD1 (5 bases). The receptor's source is a man aged 18 to 30 who received the YFV17D yellow fever vaccine. The sequencing here drew on PBMCs, taken around 3 weeks after the first yellow fever vaccination. The CDR3 region has the DNA TGCAGCGTTGGGGGCCTCTCTGGAAACACCATATATTTT. Residues: CSVGGLSGNTIYF.